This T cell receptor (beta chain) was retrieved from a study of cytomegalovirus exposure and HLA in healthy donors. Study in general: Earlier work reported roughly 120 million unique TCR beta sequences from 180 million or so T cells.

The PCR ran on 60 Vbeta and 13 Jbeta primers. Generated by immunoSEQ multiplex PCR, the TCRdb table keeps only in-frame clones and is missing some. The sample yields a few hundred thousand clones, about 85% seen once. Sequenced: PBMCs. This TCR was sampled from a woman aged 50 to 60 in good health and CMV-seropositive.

CDR3 sequence (DNA): TGTGCCAGCAGTTTATCGGGACAGTCTTATGGCTACACCTTC. Its protein product is CASSLSGQSYGYTF. This rearrangement joins TRBV28 to TRBJ1-2; 7 nucleotides line up with TRBD1. Germline V gives CDR1 MDHEN, CDR2 SYDVKM. Trimming at V came to 1 base and at J to 5 bases, leaving 4 bases not matched to a gene. This CDR3 is built from 14 residues.